The T cell receptor (beta chain) described here comes from a study of blood T cell repertoires in COVID-19. Study summary: Samples representing acute and convalescent COVID-19 were sourced from the United States, Italy and Spain. Nucleic acid was either cDNA or gDNA, and it came from T cells, B-cell-depleted T cells, or PBMCs.

This clone was counted once. Original data processing: Amplification with reference gene primers provided the estimates of nucleated cell counts. The repertoire was sequenced with immunoSEQ multiplex PCR; TCRdb's copy has only in-frame clones and lacks some. V, J and clone size were drawn from that table, and D and trimming were deduced from the DNA. Found here are about 76,000 clones, roughly 88% of them singletons; the top ten hold about 5.3%. V lost 1 base to trimming and J lost 9 bases; unmatched junction nucleotides: 6. In germline, CDR1 is LGHDT, CDR2 YNNKEL (reference sequence). The CDR3 runs 14 residues.

This receptor was obtained from a man aged 45-65 years with active COVID-19. The specimen sequenced was peripheral blood. The chain combines TRBV3-1 (or the pseudogene TRBV3-2) with TRBJ2-3; TRBD2 matches at 8 bases. DNA of the CDR3: TGTGCCAGCAGCCAAGCGGGGGGGCTCTCCACGCAGTATTTT. This translates into CASSQAGGLSTQYF.